This entry lists 10 T cell receptor beta chains sequenced from one sample in a study of human T cells and chemical hapten exposure. TCRdb recomputed calls from the RACE reads with MiXCR, one row per CDR3 protein. The data show fewer than 200,000 distinct CDR3 sequences, with roughly 25% seen just once and 2.1% held by the top ten. As for time point: patch test 3, about 24 weeks after DPC sensitization. The treatment denotes: therapeutic diphenylcyclopropenone sensitization with weekly scalp DPC. The source material was whole blood, sampled in connection with sensitization to the hapten diphenylcyclopropenone (DPC). The receptors here all came from a woman between 18 and 29 years old with alopecia areata. Some clones in this sample may be carry-over from other donors' samples.

J is TRBJ2-7 and V is TRBV9; 12 nucleotides line up with TRBD2. Germline CDR1 is SGDLS and CDR2 is YYNGEE. The CDR3 has 16 residues. Unmatched junction bases numbered 9, after V lost 3 bases and J lost 5 bases. The CDR3 sequence: CASSATSSGGVNEQYF. In DNA form, the CDR3 reads TGTGCCAGCAGCGCAACTTCTAGCGGGGGGGTTAACGAGCAGTACTTC. Filled out from reference TRBV9 and TRBJ2-7, the complete variable domain reads DSGVTQTPKHLITATGQRVTLRCSPRSGDLSVYWYQQSLDQGLQFLIQYYNGEERAKGNILERFSAQQFPDLHSELNLSSLELGDSALYFCASSATSSGGVNEQYFGPGTRLTVT.

V gene TRBV29-1 combines with J gene TRBJ1-2; possible D gene TRBD1, 6 bases. Germline values: CDR1 SQVTM, CDR2 ANQGSEA. Trimming took 3 bases from V and 7 from J, leaving 18 bases between them. This CDR3 is 14 amino acids long. The CDR3 is CSVDPQGAQSGYTF. CDR3 nucleotides: TGCAGCGTTGACCCACAGGGCGCACAGAGTGGCTACACCTTC.

The gene calls are TRBV6-4 and TRBJ2-2, with 8 bases identical to TRBD1. The V gene's germline CDR1 is MRHNA and CDR2 SNTAGT. V was pared by 5 bases and J by 3 bases, with 5 bases of the junction left unmatched. The CDR3 consists of 15 residues. CDR3 sequence reads: CASSTTGADTGELFF. The CDR3 nucleotides read TGTGCCAGCAGTACGACAGGGGCGGACACCGGGGAGCTGTTTTTT.

This chain connects TRBV20-1 to TRBJ1-2; D not resolved. This CDR3 has 11 residues. V was clipped by 6 bases and J by 4 bases, with 9 bases between them. Germline V lookup: CDR1 DFQATT, CDR2 SNEGSKA (reference sequence). CDR3 sequence (DNA): TGCAGTGCCAGCGAGGTCTATGGCTACACCTTC. Residues: CSASEVYGYTF.

This clonotype occurred a few times. The chain joins TRBV4-3 to TRBJ2-7; D is ambiguous. The CDR3 extends over 14 amino acids. Germline V CDR1 and CDR2: LGHNA, YSLEER. V lost 2 bases and J lost 2, with 10 bases in between. The CDR3 loop is CASSQLHAAYEQYF. The CDR3 bases are TGCGCCAGCAGCCAACTTCACGCGGCCTACGAGCAGTACTTC.

The chain combines TRBV18 with TRBJ1-1; D is unresolved. V lost 6 bases to trimming and J lost 4 bases, with 9 bases between them. This CDR3 contains 12 residues. The germline V gene encodes CDR1 KGHSH and CDR2 LQKENI. CDR3 DNA: TGTGCCAGCTCTCCGAAGGGCACTGAAGCTTTCTTT. Translating it yields CASSPKGTEAFF.

The rearrangement uses TRBV10-3 and TRBJ1-2, with no clear D. The length of the CDR3 is 16 residues. Germline CDR1 ENHRY, CDR2 SYGVKD. Deletions cut 3 bases from V and 5 bases from J, with 19 bases between. Written as DNA, the CDR3 is TGTGCCATCAGTGACGTGGGCAACCAGGAGGCTTATGGCTACACCTTC. Amino acids: CAISDVGNQEAYGYTF.

V is TRBV24-1 and J is TRBJ1-1; no firm D call. The V and J ends lost 4 bases and 1 base respectively, with 6 bases between them. CDR1 and CDR2 from the germline V gene are KGHDR and SFDVKD. This CDR3 comprises 13 residues. The CDR3 DNA reads as TGTGCCACCAGTGACCCCGCGAACACTGAAGCTTTCTTT. Its protein is CATSDPANTEAFF.

The sample holds a few counts of this clonotype. CDR3 sequence (DNA): TGTGCCACCAGCAGAGACGGGGCCCTCTACAATGAGCAGTTCTTC. Residues: CATSRDGALYNEQFF. This chain links TRBV15 with TRBJ2-1; D possibly matches TRBD1 or TRBD2 (5 bases each). CDR3 length: 15 residues. Germline CDR1 is LNHNV and CDR2 is YYDKDF (reference sequence). Trimming left V 0 bases short and J 3 bases short, with 9 bases between.

This clonotype was counted ten times or more. The chain has TRBV20-1 and TRBJ1-4; 8 bases map to TRBD1. This CDR3 is built from 13 residues. Trimming took 6 bases from V and 5 from J; bases not matched to a gene: 5. The germline V gene encodes CDR1 DFQATT and CDR2 SNEGSKA (reference sequence). CDR3 loop: CSAPGQENEKLFF. The CDR3 nucleotides read TGCAGTGCCCCGGGACAGGAGAATGAAAAACTGTTTTTT.